This entry lists 20 T cell receptor beta chains sequenced from one sample in a study of CD8 T cells in Susac syndrome. Random hexamers primed reverse transcription of roughly 0.5 to 1 ug RNA. Each CDR3 protein gets one entry after TCRdb re-called the immunoSEQ multiplex PCR reads with MiXCR. The profile covers 150,000 to 200,000 distinct CDR3 sequences, with approximately 96% appearing a single time and around 0.16% taken by the ten largest. What was sequenced was CD8+ T cells from PBMCs. All receptors derive from a human donor with multiple sclerosis.

The genes are TRBV7-9 and TRBJ2-5, with D hard to call. The germline V and J ends were trimmed by 7 bases and 4 bases, with 10 bases remaining between them. CDR3 length: 12 residues. Germline V gene sequence: CDR1 SEHNR, CDR2 FQNEAQ (reference sequence). CDR3 nucleotide sequence: TGTGCCAGCAAAACCTTTCGAGAGACCCAGTACTTC. Protein sequence: CASKTFRETQYF. Full variable domain (outside the CDR3, taken from reference TRBV7-9 and TRBJ2-5): DTGVSQNPRHKITKRGQNVTFRCDPISEHNRLYWYRQTLGQGPEFLTYFQNEAQLEKSRLLSDRFSAERPKGSFSTLEIQRTEQGDSAMYLCASKTFRETQYFGPGTRLLVL.

This rearrangement joins TRBV20-1 to TRBJ2-3; 9 positions match TRBD1. V shed 2 bases, J shed 4 bases, and the junction held 7 bases outside the gene matches. Germline V gene data show CDR1 as DFQATT and CDR2 as SNEGSKA (reference sequence). This CDR3 contains 15 residues. The CDR3 loop reads CSARRGQGPPDTQYF. CDR3 DNA sequence: TGCAGTGCTAGAAGGGGACAGGGCCCCCCAGATACGCAGTATTTT.

V is TRBV13 and J is TRBJ2-7; D remains unclear. Looked up from germline, CDR1 is PRHDT and CDR2 is FYEKMQ (reference sequence). V lost 5 bases, J lost 6 bases, and 14 bases lay in between. The CDR3 extends over 13 amino acids. The CDR3 here is CASSPPSTIEQYF. DNA of the CDR3: TGTGCCAGCAGCCCGCCGTCAACTATCGAGCAGTACTTC.

The V and J genes are TRBV19 and TRBJ1-5; 8 bases agree with TRBD1. V trimming: 7 bases; J trimming: 3 bases; junction bases outside the gene matches: 2. Germline V lookup: CDR1 LNHDA, CDR2 SQIVND (reference sequence). The CDR3 is made up of 13 amino acids. The chain's CDR3 is CASTTGVNQPQHF. DNA for the CDR3: TGTGCCAGTACGACAGGGGTCAATCAGCCCCAGCATTTT. The whole variable domain, filled in from reference TRBV19 and TRBJ1-5, reads DGGITQSPKYLFRKEGQNVTLSCEQNLNHDAMYWYRQDPGQGLRLIYYSQIVNDFQKGDIAEGYSVSREKKESFPLTVTSAQKNPTAFYLCASTTGVNQPQHFGDGTRLSIL.

This chain uses TRBV7-9 with TRBJ1-2; maybe TRBD1 (5 bases). The CDR3 sequence is 14 residues long. Germline V gives CDR1 SEHNR, CDR2 FQNEAQ (reference sequence). V shed 4 bases and J shed 8 bases, with 17 bases lying between them. CDR3 in amino acids: CASSWPGDLGGYTF. CDR3 nucleotide sequence: TGTGCCAGCAGCTGGCCCGGGGACCTGGGCGGCTACACCTTC.

The gene calls are TRBV5-1 and TRBJ1-4; 10 bases agree with TRBD1. V lost 1 base and J lost 6; bases outside the gene matches: 6. CDR3 length: 16 amino acids. Germline V gene sequence: CDR1 SGHRS, CDR2 YFSETQ. The DNA for the CDR3 is TGCGCCAGCAGCTTGCCCGTCGGGACAGGGGATGAAAAACTGTTTTTT. This gives the protein CASSLPVGTGDEKLFF. Full variable domain (remainder filled in from reference TRBV5-1 and TRBJ1-4): KAGVTQTPRYLIKTRGQQVTLSCSPISGHRSVSWYQQTPGQGLQFLFEYFSETQRNKGNFPGRFSGRQFSNSRSEMNVSTLELGDSALYLCASSLPVGTGDEKLFFGSGTQLSVL.

The chain has TRBV3-1 and TRBJ2-1; 7 bases are shared with TRBD2. CDR3 length: 14 amino acids. Germline trimming cut 4 bases from V and 7 bases from J; bases unmatched to any gene: 7. Germline V gene sequence: CDR1 LGHDT, CDR2 YNNKEL (reference sequence). The CDR3: CASSPRHGGNEQFF. CDR3 in DNA: TGTGCCAGCAGCCCACGGCACGGGGGGAATGAGCAGTTCTTC.

The chain is built from TRBV9 and TRBJ2-1, with 12 nucleotides matching TRBD2. The CDR3 runs 15 residues. Trimming cost V 3 bases and J 6 bases; bases outside gene matches: 4. Germline-derived CDR1 and CDR2 are SGDLS and YYNGEE. CDR3 sequence reads: CASSGGLAGGNEQFF. DNA of the CDR3: TGTGCCAGCAGCGGGGGACTAGCGGGTGGCAATGAGCAGTTCTTC.

This chain links TRBV10-3 with TRBJ2-3; D might be TRBD1 or TRBD2, each matching 5 bases. In germline, CDR1 is ENHRY, CDR2 SYGVKD. CDR3 length: 17 amino acids. V was trimmed by 0 bases and J by 3 bases, leaving 16 bases between them. The CDR3: CAISESAGTGRTDTQYF. The CDR3, as DNA: TGTGCCATCAGTGAGTCGGCAGGGACGGGACGGACAGATACGCAGTATTTT.

The chain has TRBV19 and TRBJ1-1; D unresolved. Germline CDR1 LNHDA, CDR2 SQIVND (reference sequence). Trimming cost V 3 bases and J 3 bases, with 11 bases left between them. CDR3 length: 14 residues. The CDR3 sequence: CASSIAGFYTEAFF. The CDR3 coding sequence is TGTGCCAGTAGTATCGCCGGGTTCTACACTGAAGCTTTCTTT. Full variable domain (missing parts from reference TRBV19 and TRBJ1-1): DGGITQSPKYLFRKEGQNVTLSCEQNLNHDAMYWYRQDPGQGLRLIYYSQIVNDFQKGDIAEGYSVSREKKESFPLTVTSAQKNPTAFYLCASSIAGFYTEAFFGQGTRLTVV.

The chain carries TRBV4-2 and TRBJ2-7, with 8 bases fitting TRBD1. The germline gives CDR1 LGHNA, CDR2 YNFKEQ. The CDR3 sequence is 15 residues long. Losses at the gene ends were 3 bases for V and 2 bases for J; bases not matched to a gene: 6. CDR3 amino acids: CASSHERTGTYEQYF. The DNA for the CDR3 is TGTGCCAGCAGCCATGAAAGGACAGGGACCTACGAGCAGTACTTC.

This clonotype was seen a single time. This rearrangement joins TRBV12-3 or TRBV12-4 to TRBJ2-1, with D unresolved. Trimming stripped 10 bases from V and 2 bases from J, with 6 bases between. The CDR3 is 11 residues long. The DNA of the CDR3 is TGTGCCACCCGGACCTACAATGAGCAGTTCTTC. Translating it yields CATRTYNEQFF.

The chain couples TRBV20-1 to TRBJ2-6; weak D call: TRBD1 (6 bases). Looked up from germline, CDR1 is DFQATT and CDR2 is SNEGSKA (reference sequence). CDR3 length: 16 amino acids. The V end lost 3 bases, the J end lost 3 bases, and 15 bases lay between the germline ends. CDR3 protein: CSASAQGLGGANVLTF. Here the CDR3 DNA reads TGCAGTGCTAGTGCCCAGGGGCTAGGTGGGGCCAACGTCCTGACTTTC.

The rearrangement joins TRBV9 to TRBJ2-5, with 12 bases matching TRBD2. After removal of 2 bases from V and 4 bases from J, the junction contained 12 bases not matched to a gene. The CDR3 covers 18 residues. The V gene's germline CDR1 is SGDLS and CDR2 YYNGEE. Here the CDR3 DNA reads TGTGCCAGCAGCGTCGGGACAGCTGAACTAGCGGGGGGAGAGACCCAGTACTTC. It codes for CASSVGTAELAGGETQYF.

This clonotype was seen only once. V is TRBV6-1 and J is TRBJ1-2; unclear D gene. The CDR3 covers 13 residues. The ends were cut back, 6 bases at V and 0 bases at J, with 8 bases in the middle. Per germline, CDR1 MNHNS and CDR2 SASEGT. CDR3 loop: CASSLDTNYGYTF. CDR3 DNA: TGTGCCAGCAGCCTTGACACTAACTATGGCTACACCTTC.

The V call is TRBV27, the J call TRBJ2-2; 7 bases agree with TRBD1. V trimming: 8 bases; J trimming: 2 bases; junction bases outside the gene matches: 2. The germline V gene encodes CDR1 MNHEY and CDR2 SMNVEV (reference sequence). CDR3 length: 13 residues. The CDR3 DNA follows: TGTGCCAGCCGACAGGGAAACACCGGGGAGCTGTTTTTT. It yields the protein CASRQGNTGELFF.

The rearrangement uses TRBV7-8 and TRBJ2-2; 13 bases fit TRBD2. Losses at the gene ends were 6 bases for V and 0 bases for J; bases not matched to a gene: 4. This CDR3 has 17 residues. Germline-derived CDR1 and CDR2 are SGHVS and FQNEAQ. CDR3 sequence (DNA): TGTGCCAGCAGTCGGACTAGCGGGAGAACGAACACCGGGGAGCTGTTTTTT. Translating gives CASSRTSGRTNTGELFF.

This rearrangement joins TRBV29-1 to TRBJ2-1; 12 nucleotides align to TRBD2. Germline CDR1 and CDR2: SQVTM and ANQGSEA. The V segment lost 7 bases and the J segment 0 bases; nucleotides outside the gene matches: 10. The CDR3 is 17 amino acids. The CDR3 DNA is TGCAGCGCTCAGACTAGCGGGGGTTCCTACTCCTACAATGAGCAGTTCTTC. This sequence encodes CSAQTSGGSYSYNEQFF.

The rearrangement links TRBV7-6 to TRBJ2-7; D is ambiguous. V dropped 5 bases and J dropped 3 bases, with 11 bases sitting between them. The CDR3 consists of 13 residues. Germline V CDR1 and CDR2: SGHVS, FNYEAQ. The CDR3 sequence is CASSPSTFYEQYF. The CDR3 DNA follows: TGTGCCAGCAGCCCAAGTACTTTCTACGAGCAGTACTTC.

V and J are TRBV6-5 and TRBJ2-3, with no clear D. V was pared by 2 bases and J by 2 bases, with 8 bases between. The CDR3 sequence is 14 residues long. Germline CDR1 and CDR2: MNHEY and SVGAGI. CDR3 DNA: TGTGCCAGCAGTTACGGCATGTCCACAGATACGCAGTATTTT. It encodes CASSYGMSTDTQYF.